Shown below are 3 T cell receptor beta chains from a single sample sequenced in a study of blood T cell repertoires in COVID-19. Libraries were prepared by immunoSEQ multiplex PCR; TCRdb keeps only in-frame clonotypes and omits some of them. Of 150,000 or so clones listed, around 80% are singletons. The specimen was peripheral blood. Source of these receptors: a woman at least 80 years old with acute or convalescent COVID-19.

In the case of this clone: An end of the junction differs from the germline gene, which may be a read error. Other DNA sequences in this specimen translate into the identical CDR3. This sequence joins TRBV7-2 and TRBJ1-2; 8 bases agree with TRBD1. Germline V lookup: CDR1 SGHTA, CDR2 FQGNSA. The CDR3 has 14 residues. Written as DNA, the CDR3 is TGTGCTAGCAGCTTAGGGACAGGACACTATGGCTACACCTTC. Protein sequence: CASSLGTGHYGYTF.

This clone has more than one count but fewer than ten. The CDR3 region is CASSLAQGSDQPQHF. The CDR3 DNA sequence: TGTGCCAGCAGCTTAGCGCAGGGGTCCGATCAGCCCCAGCATTTT. The chain is built from TRBV7-8 and TRBJ1-5; possibly TRBD1 for D (6 bases). The CDR3 covers 15 residues. V was trimmed by 0 bases and J by 5 bases, leaving 11 bases between them. Germline V gene data show CDR1 as SGHVS and CDR2 as FQNEAQ.

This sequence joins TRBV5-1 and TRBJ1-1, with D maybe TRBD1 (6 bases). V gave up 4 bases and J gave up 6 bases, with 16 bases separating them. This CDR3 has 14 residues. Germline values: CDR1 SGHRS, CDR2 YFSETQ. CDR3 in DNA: TGCGCCAGCAGCGTCTCCACAGGGAGTTCTGAAGCTTTCTTT. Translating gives CASSVSTGSSEAFF. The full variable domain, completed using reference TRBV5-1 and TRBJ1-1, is KAGVTQTPRYLIKTRGQQVTLSCSPISGHRSVSWYQQTPGQGLQFLFEYFSETQRNKGNFPGRFSGRQFSNSRSEMNVSTLELGDSALYLCASSVSTGSSEAFFGQGTRLTVV.